The subject of this entry is one TCR beta chain. Sequencing used immunoSEQ multiplex PCR; TCRdb keeps in-frame clones, though not all of them. The table shows 900 to 1,200 clones, with about 22% occurring only once. This entry belongs to a study of T cells in localized non-small cell lung cancer. Germline CDR1 is SQVTM and CDR2 is ANQGSEA. Trimming pared 4 bases from V and 6 bases from J, leaving 18 bases between. This CDR3 spans 15 amino acids. The sample consisted of normal lung tissue next to the tumor, taken before any cancer treatment. The source is a female donor over 55 with stage I lung adenocarcinoma. The chain combines TRBV29-1 with TRBJ1-4; D is perhaps TRBD1 (6 bases). In DNA, the CDR3 is TGCAGCGTTGGGGCCCCGGGAGGGGGATATGAAAAACTGTTTTTT. Protein: CSVGAPGGGYEKLFF.